This T cell receptor beta chain stems from a study of radiation and T cells in renal cell carcinoma. Measured with immunoSEQ multiplex PCR; TCRdb has only the in-frame clones, and not every one. The sample holds about 130,000 clones, around 84% seen once. Study results and caveats: Without pretreatment biopsies, baseline tumor clonotype presence was undetermined.

A remark on this clone: Its specificity is unknown.

Documented time point: baseline pretreatment blood. The sample's treatment: 15 Gy SBRT to primary tumor, nephrectomy 4 weeks later. Radiation-treated patients gave blood at baseline, week 2 and week 4. Clear cell pathology was present in this patient's renal cell carcinoma. Sample: blood, taken from a patient whose treatment included radiotherapy and nephrectomy. The sequence came from a woman aged 60-70 years with renal cell carcinoma.

In DNA form, the CDR3 reads TGTGCCACCCAACCCATAGCGGGAGGGCGGAACAATGAGCAGTTCTTC. It specifies CATQPIAGGRNNEQFF. The rearrangement links TRBV19 to TRBJ2-1, with TRBD2 matching 11 bases. V was pared by 10 bases and J by 5 bases, with 13 bases of the junction left unmatched. The CDR3 sequence is 16 residues long. Germline CDR1 LNHDA, CDR2 SQIVND (reference sequence).